The 32 T cell receptor beta chains given below trace back to one sample, sequenced in a study of beta chain features in type 1 diabetes. Since all of the isolated RNA was reverse transcribed, expressed TCRB transcripts were what got sequenced. Produced via immunoSEQ multiplex PCR; TCRdb's table is partial and in-frame only. Of some 270,000 clones listed, over 12% are singletons. The sample consisted of naive CD4+ T cells from blood. These TCRs come from a woman aged 40-49 years in good health.

This clone was counted a few times. V usage is TRBV29-1 and J usage is TRBJ1-3, with D tentatively TRBD1 (6 bases). This CDR3 has 16 amino acids. The germline V and J ends were trimmed by 6 bases and 0 bases, with 18 bases remaining between them. Germline CDR1 and CDR2: SQVTM and ANQGSEA. In nucleotides, the CDR3 is TGCAGCGTCGCCGGGACATCGCACCCCTCTGGAAACACCATATATTTT. Translating gives CSVAGTSHPSGNTIYF. The whole variable domain, remainder taken from reference TRBV29-1 and TRBJ1-3, is SAVISQKPSRDICQRGTSLTIQCQVDSQVTMMFWYRQQPGQSLTLIATANQGSEATYESGFVIDKFPISRPNLTFSTLTVSNMSPEDSSIYLCSVAGTSHPSGNTIYFGEGSWLTVV.

Only a few counts were recorded for this clone. The gene calls are TRBV29-1 and TRBJ1-1; 11 nucleotides match TRBD1. Germline CDR1 reads SQVTM; CDR2 reads ANQGSEA. The trim removed 4 bases at V and 7 bases at J, leaving 8 bases unmatched. There are 14 residues in the CDR3. The CDR3 loop reads CSVVGQGALLEAFF. The CDR3 DNA reads as TGCAGCGTTGTAGGACAGGGGGCCCTACTTGAAGCTTTCTTT.

The chain uses TRBV6-4 and TRBJ1-2, with 7 bases aligning to TRBD1. This CDR3 has 13 amino acids. CDR1 MRHNA and CDR2 SNTAGT come from the germline V gene. With V trimmed by 6 bases and J by 8 bases, 9 bases remained unmatched. In DNA form, the CDR3 reads TGTGCCAGCAGCACAGGGGCAATGAGGGGCTACACCTTC. It specifies CASSTGAMRGYTF.

This chain links TRBV19 with TRBJ2-2; perhaps TRBD2 as D (5 bases). V was cut by 3 bases and J by 6 bases, with 8 bases left in between. This CDR3 comprises 13 residues. In germline, CDR1 is LNHDA, CDR2 SQIVND (reference sequence). The CDR3: CASSIWTPGELFF. DNA of the CDR3: TGTGCCAGTAGTATTTGGACTCCCGGGGAGCTGTTTTTT.

This clone has a handful of counts. The J gene is TRBJ2-1, the V gene TRBV7-2, with 7 bases identical to TRBD1. Per the germline V gene, CDR1 is SGHTA and CDR2 is FQGNSA. The V gene end was trimmed by 1 base and the J gene end by 5 bases; junction bases not matched to a gene: 5. The CDR3 totals 15 residues. CDR3 amino acids: CASSLDWGQNNEQFF. The CDR3 DNA follows: TGTGCCAGCAGCTTAGATTGGGGACAGAACAATGAGCAGTTCTTC.

V and J are TRBV21-1 and TRBJ1-6. TRBV21-1 is given as a pseudogene. The CDR3 is 15 amino acids. The CDR3 loop is CASSKLLGGNSPLHF. DNA for the CDR3: TGTGCCAGCAGCAAACTTCTTGGGGGGAATTCACCCCTCCACTTT.

In its sample, this clone was seen a few times. The genes are TRBV7-9 and TRBJ2-2, with 10 nucleotides matching TRBD1. Germline V lookup: CDR1 SEHNR, CDR2 FQNEAQ (reference sequence). The CDR3 is made up of 16 amino acids. Trimming cost V 5 bases and J 2 bases; bases outside gene matches: 5. The CDR3 here is CASSRDRGQNTGELFF. Here the CDR3 DNA reads TGTGCCAGCAGCAGGGACAGGGGCCAAAACACCGGGGAGCTGTTTTTT.

V usage is TRBV2 and J usage is TRBJ2-7, with a weak D call TRBD1 (6 bases). Trimming stripped 4 bases from V and 3 bases from J, with 10 bases between. Germline CDR1 SNHLY, CDR2 FYNNEI. The CDR3 is 13 residues long. CDR3 in amino acids: CASSADSLYEQYF. CDR3 coding DNA: TGTGCCAGCAGTGCGGACAGCCTCTACGAGCAGTACTTC.

The table lists this clone with a few counts. The chain joins TRBV19 to TRBJ1-2; D uncertain. V shed 2 bases and J shed 0 bases, with 13 bases lying between them. CDR3 length: 16 amino acids. Germline values: CDR1 LNHDA, CDR2 SQIVND (reference sequence). The chain's CDR3 is CASSITPSGANYGYTF. The CDR3 nucleotides read TGTGCCAGTAGTATAACCCCCTCCGGAGCTAACTATGGCTACACCTTC.

In this sample, this clone turned up a few times. This chain links TRBV4-1 with TRBJ2-3; no clear D. Trimming left V 3 bases short and J 1 base short, with 8 bases between. The germline CDR1 and CDR2 sequences are MGHRA and YSYEKL. The CDR3 contains 14 residues. The CDR3: CASSQARGTDTQYF. In nucleotides, the CDR3 is TGCGCCAGCAGCCAGGCCCGGGGCACAGATACGCAGTATTTT.

This clone was seen a handful of times. CDR3 loop: CASSPWFVGQTSTEAFF. CDR3 DNA sequence: TGCGCCAGCAGCCCGTGGTTCGTTGGGCAGACAAGCACTGAAGCTTTCTTT. The rearrangement uses TRBV5-1 and TRBJ1-1, with no clear D. Per germline, CDR1 SGHRS and CDR2 YFSETQ. Trimming pared 4 bases from V and 4 bases from J, leaving 23 bases between. This CDR3 is 17 amino acids long.

A word on this clone: At the DNA level, this CDR3 is encoded by other sequences in the same sample as well. The chain employs TRBV19 and TRBJ2-3, with 12 bases aligning to TRBD2. The CDR3 runs 15 residues. J was trimmed by 3 bases and V by 4 bases; bases with no gene match: 2. Germline assignment: CDR1 LNHDA and CDR2 SQIVND (reference sequence). DNA of the CDR3: TGTGCCAGTAGTACTACTAGCGGGGGGACAGATACGCAGTATTTT. This translates into CASSTTSGGTDTQYF.

This clone was recorded a few times. Different DNA sequences within this sample yield the same CDR3. The chain carries TRBV20-1 and TRBJ2-7; D gene uncertain. With 0 bases removed from V and 3 bases from J, the gap between germline ends came to 3 bases. The CDR3 is 11 amino acids. Germline V gene sequence: CDR1 DFQATT, CDR2 SNEGSKA (reference sequence). The CDR3: CSARDLYEQYF. CDR3 nucleotide sequence: TGCAGTGCTAGAGATCTCTACGAGCAGTACTTC.

This clone was observed a few times. This rearrangement joins TRBV7-2 to TRBJ2-2, with 12 bases matching TRBD2. The CDR3 loop spans 16 amino acids. After removal of 5 bases from V and 0 bases from J, the junction contained 1 base not matched to a gene. Germline V CDR1 and CDR2: SGHTA, FQGNSA. The CDR3: CASSPSGGANTGELFF. The CDR3 DNA reads as TGTGCCAGCAGCCCTAGCGGGGGGGCGAACACCGGGGAGCTGTTTTTT.

V usage is TRBV10-1 and J usage is TRBJ2-7; 9 bases fit TRBD2. Germline assignment: CDR1 WNHNN and CDR2 SYGVQD (reference sequence). Unmatched junction bases numbered 5, after V lost 0 bases and J lost 5 bases. The CDR3 consists of 15 residues. The DNA for the CDR3 is TGCGCCAGCAGTGAGTCGGGGACTAGCCGAAACGAGCAGTACTTC. This translates into CASSESGTSRNEQYF.

This clone has more than one count but fewer than ten. The chain carries TRBV7-9 and TRBJ1-1, with 7 bases aligning to TRBD1. V lost 5 bases and J lost 3; bases outside the gene matches: 6. The germline V gene encodes CDR1 SEHNR and CDR2 FQNEAQ (reference sequence). The CDR3 runs 14 residues. The CDR3 here is CASSGQQGYTEAFF. The CDR3 DNA reads as TGTGCCAGCAGCGGACAACAGGGGTACACTGAAGCTTTCTTT.

V gene TRBV5-4 combines with J gene TRBJ1-6; 10 nucleotides align to TRBD1. Germline CDR1 SGHNT, CDR2 YYREEE (reference sequence). The CDR3 has 17 residues. The ends lost 4 bases at V and 1 base at J; junction bases unmatched: 5. The CDR3 loop is CASSKDRGLSYNSPLHF. The CDR3 region has the DNA TGTGCCAGCAGCAAAGACAGGGGGCTTTCCTATAATTCACCCCTCCACTTT.

This clone was counted at least ten times. This rearrangement joins TRBV7-9 to TRBJ2-3, with D unclear. The V and J ends lost 4 bases and 0 bases respectively, with 11 bases between them. The CDR3 is 15 amino acids. Germline CDR1 SEHNR, CDR2 FQNEAQ (reference sequence). CDR3 coding DNA: TGTGCCAGCAGCTCACTGACACGTAGCACAGATACGCAGTATTTT. Its translation is CASSSLTRSTDTQYF.

This clone was picked up a small number of times. The chain combines TRBV11-2 with TRBJ2-7, with D maybe TRBD1 (6 bases). V shed 6 bases and J shed 2 bases, with 14 bases lying between them. The CDR3 is 14 amino acids. Germline V gene sequence: CDR1 SGHAT, CDR2 FQNNGV. The CDR3 DNA is TGTGCCAGCAGGGCGACAGGAAGCGCCTACGAGCAGTACTTC. Translation: CASRATGSAYEQYF. Filled out from reference TRBV11-2 and TRBJ2-7, the complete variable domain reads EAGVAQSPRYKIIEKRQSVAFWCNPISGHATLYWYQQILGQGPKLLIQFQNNGVVDDSQLPKDRFSAERLKGVDSTLKIQPAKLEDSAVYLCASRATGSAYEQYFGPGTRLTVT.

This clone was counted a few times. J is TRBJ1-2 and V is TRBV2, with D tentatively TRBD1 (6 bases). There are 17 residues in the CDR3. Germline CDR1 reads SNHLY; CDR2 reads FYNNEI. V shed 6 bases and J shed 2 bases, with 22 bases lying between them. DNA for the CDR3: TGTGCCAGCAGCGAAAGGATCGGGGGGCGGGCGAACTATGGCTACACCTTC. Protein sequence: CASSERIGGRANYGYTF. The whole variable domain, remainder taken from reference TRBV2 and TRBJ1-2, is EPEVTQTPSHQVTQMGQEVILRCVPISNHLYFYWYRQILGQKVEFLVSFYNNEISEKSEIFDDQFSVERPDGSNFTLKIRSTKLEDSAMYFCASSERIGGRANYGYTFGSGTRLTVV.

In this sample, this clone turned up a few times. The genes are TRBV18 and TRBJ2-1, with 7 bases lining up with TRBD1. The CDR3 spans 12 residues. The ends lost 1 base at V and 14 bases at J; junction bases unmatched: 5. The germline V gene encodes CDR1 KGHSH and CDR2 LQKENI. The CDR3 nucleotides read TGTGCCAGCTCACCACGGGCAGGGGGAGAGTTCTTC. Amino acid sequence: CASSPRAGGEFF.

This chain connects TRBV6-5 to TRBJ1-2; weak D call: TRBD1 (5 bases). This CDR3 contains 14 residues. The V end was cut by 5 bases, the J end by 6 bases, with 16 bases between. CDR1 MNHEY and CDR2 SVGAGI come from the germline V gene. The CDR3 spells CASSQTAVLHGYTF. The CDR3 nucleotides are TGTGCCAGCAGTCAGACAGCTGTCCTACATGGCTACACCTTC.

This clone was observed a handful of times. The chain couples TRBV18 to TRBJ2-7; a possible D gene is TRBD1 (5 bases). The V gene lost 3 bases and the J gene lost 0 bases, with 9 bases spanning the gap. Per germline, CDR1 KGHSH and CDR2 LQKENI. CDR3 length equals 14 residues. In DNA, the CDR3 is TGTGCCAGCTCACCGGCAGGGAACTCCTACGAGCAGTACTTC. Encoded protein: CASSPAGNSYEQYF.

The gene calls are TRBV18 and TRBJ2-3, with TRBD2 matching over 7 bases. Trimming removed 1 base from V and 2 bases from J; junction bases left unmatched: 9. The length of the CDR3 is 17 residues. CDR1 KGHSH and CDR2 LQKENI come from the germline V gene. The CDR3 is CASSPQRLAGVTDTQYF. The CDR3 region has the DNA TGTGCCAGCTCACCACAGAGACTAGCTGGTGTCACAGATACGCAGTATTTT.

The J gene is TRBJ2-5, the V gene TRBV11-2, with a weak D call TRBD2 (5 bases). The V end was cut by 3 bases, the J end by 3 bases, with 8 bases between. The CDR3 loop spans 13 amino acids. Germline CDR1 and CDR2: SGHAT and FQNNGV. DNA for the CDR3: TGTGCCAGCAGCTTCAGCGGAGAAGAGACCCAGTACTTC. Translation: CASSFSGEETQYF.

This clone was recorded a few times. V usage is TRBV4-1 and J usage is TRBJ2-1; D not certain. Germline V gene lookup returns CDR1 MGHRA and CDR2 YSYEKL. The V end lost 1 base, the J end lost 1 base, and 8 bases lay between the germline ends. This CDR3 spans 15 amino acids. This CDR3 reads CASSQAGTSYNEQFF. DNA for the CDR3: TGCGCCAGCAGCCAAGCCGGTACGTCCTACAATGAGCAGTTCTTC.

In this sample, this clone turned up a few times. The CDR3 protein is CASSSGQANTEAFF. The CDR3 DNA follows: TGTGCCAGCAGTTCCGGACAGGCGAACACTGAAGCTTTCTTT. The rearrangement joins TRBV6-5 to TRBJ1-1; 7 bases match TRBD1. Germline V gives CDR1 MNHEY, CDR2 SVGAGI. The CDR3 is made up of 14 amino acids. J was trimmed by 1 base and V by 4 bases; bases with no gene match: 3.

The chain links TRBV9 to TRBJ1-2; 9 bases align to TRBD1. The V and J ends lost 3 bases and 7 bases, in that order; junction bases with no gene match: 4. This CDR3 region has 13 residues. Germline values: CDR1 SGDLS, CDR2 YYNGEE. The CDR3 spells CASSARDRAGYTF. The DNA of the CDR3 is TGTGCCAGCAGCGCCCGGGACAGGGCTGGCTACACCTTC.

The V gene is TRBV28, the J gene TRBJ1-2; a possible D gene is TRBD1 (5 bases). This CDR3 has 14 residues. CDR1 is MDHEN, CDR2 SYDVKM, per germline. Trimming pared 1 base from V and 4 bases from J, leaving 10 bases between. CDR3 sequence (DNA): TGTGCCAGCAGTTTATCTGGGCAGGGCTATGGCTACACCTTC. Translated, it gives CASSLSGQGYGYTF.

With regard to this clone: The same CDR3 can be traced to other DNA sequences in this sample. V and J are TRBV5-6 and TRBJ2-7; perhaps TRBD1 as D (6 bases). The V gene's germline CDR1 is SGHDT and CDR2 YYEEEE. Trimming removed 3 bases at V and 4 bases at J, with 11 bases between. The CDR3 runs 13 residues. The chain's CDR3 is CASSWGQAYEQYF. CDR3 DNA sequence: TGTGCCAGCAGCTGGGGACAAGCATACGAGCAGTACTTC.

This clone was detected only a few times. The chain joins TRBV11-2 to TRBJ1-5; D is possibly TRBD1 (6 bases). Looked up from germline, CDR1 is SGHAT and CDR2 is FQNNGV. Trimming took off 1 base at V and 0 bases at J, with 13 bases between the two ends. The CDR3 covers 17 residues. CDR3 amino acids: CASSLGKTGNSNQPQHF. CDR3 nucleotides: TGTGCCAGCAGCTTAGGAAAGACAGGAAATAGCAATCAGCCCCAGCATTTT. Variable domain in full (rest from reference TRBV11-2 and TRBJ1-5): EAGVAQSPRYKIIEKRQSVAFWCNPISGHATLYWYQQILGQGPKLLIQFQNNGVVDDSQLPKDRFSAERLKGVDSTLKIQPAKLEDSAVYLCASSLGKTGNSNQPQHFGDGTRLSIL.

This clone was observed a few times. The chain couples TRBV9 to TRBJ2-2; the D gene is possibly TRBD2 (6 bases). Germline V gives CDR1 SGDLS, CDR2 YYNGEE. Trimming cost V 1 base and J 1 base, with 11 bases left between them. The CDR3 length is 16 residues. The DNA for the CDR3 is TGTGCCAGCAGCGTACGACGGGGAGGGAACACCGGGGAGCTGTTTTTT. This codes for CASSVRRGGNTGELFF.